The clone carrying this TCR beta chain has only a few counts. Its antigen is not known. Donors were drawn from the approximately 110-subject validation cohort, separate from the approximately 700-subject first cohort. The protocol was immunoSEQ multiplex PCR, while the TCRdb copy is restricted to in-frame clones and leaves out a portion. Among roughly 150,000 clones listed, around nine tenths were seen once. This record comes from a study of cytomegalovirus exposure and HLA in healthy donors. Study results and limitations: TCR beta chains numbering approximately 150 were designated cytomegalovirus-associated.

The sample taken for sequencing was PBMCs. This sequence was found in a man between 18 and 29 years old in good health and CMV-seronegative.

The CDR3 DNA reads TGTGCCAGCAGTTTCCGGGGAGGTAGTCAGCCCCAGCATTTT. This translates into CASSFRGGSQPQHF. V usage is TRBV28 and J usage is TRBJ1-5; D gene ambiguous. CDR1 is MDHEN and CDR2 is SYDVKM in the germline V gene. This CDR3 is built from 14 residues. Trimming removed 3 bases from V and 6 bases from J, with 12 bases in between.